This TCR beta chain is drawn from a study of blood T cells in healthy people across ages. The V gene's germline CDR1 is ENHRY and CDR2 SYGVKD. This CDR3 is 13 amino acids long. Trimming removed 3 bases from V and 0 bases from J, with 2 bases in between. The second PCR ran 7 to 11 cycles with a sample-barcoded 5' primer and J-beta primers. TCRdb analysed the 5' RACE reads with MiXCR anew, one entry per CDR3 protein. The table has 760,000 or so distinct CDR3 sequences, roughly 25% seen once. A few counts support this clonotype. Roughly 10 milliliters of peripheral blood were drawn from each donor. Each sample used at least 6 million PBMCs. Separately, the same data were catalogued under a study of T cells of mothers and their children.

The clonotype was recovered from a boy between 5 and 17 years old in good health. V and J are TRBV10-3 and TRBJ1-4; D is undetermined. The specimen sequenced was blood. In DNA, the CDR3 is TGTGCCATCAGTGATGCAACTAATGAAAAACTGTTTTTT. Encoded protein: CAISDATNEKLFF.